This TCR beta chain was identified during a study of blood T cell repertoires in COVID-19. A Seattle source enrolled patients during active infection and followed them longitudinally. This CDR3 contains 16 residues. CDR1 and CDR2 from the germline V gene are MNHEY and SMNVEV (reference sequence). Trimming removed 7 bases from V and 1 base from J, with 19 bases in between. Original methodology: Amplifying reference gene primers gave estimates of nucleated cell counts. The method was immunoSEQ multiplex PCR; TCRdb's version includes in-frame clones alone and lacks a portion of them. The V and J calls and clone size were taken over from that table, and D and trimming were inferred from the DNA. Of about 270,000 clones in the sample, around nine tenths are singletons; the top ten hold 10% to 15%.

The V and J genes are TRBV27 and TRBJ1-1; D might be TRBD1 (6 bases). Sequencing was performed on peripheral blood. The TCR was taken from a woman between 70 and 85 years old with COVID-19, enrolled during active disease. CDR3 in amino acids: CASTSGGHLANTEAFF. CDR3 DNA: TGTGCCAGCACCTCCGGGGGGCATTTGGCGAACACTGAAGCTTTCTTT.